Below are 30 T cell receptor beta chains sequenced from a single sample in a study of T cell responses to AZD1222 COVID-19 vaccine. Profiling relied on immunoSEQ multiplex PCR, and the TCRdb table lists in-frame clones only, not all of them. This table holds 73,000 or so clones, roughly 82% found once. The sample in question was peripheral blood, obtained on day 0 of AZD1222 vaccination. These receptors originate from an adult in good health.

The chain uses TRBV5-1 and TRBJ1-4; D gene unclear. Per germline, CDR1 SGHRS and CDR2 YFSETQ. The V end lost 2 bases, the J end lost 5 bases, and 10 bases lay between the germline ends. The CDR3 consists of 14 residues. The CDR3 protein is CASSFAGRNEKLFF. CDR3 nucleotides: TGCGCCAGCAGCTTTGCCGGACGAAATGAAAAACTGTTTTTT.

V is TRBV2 and J is TRBJ2-5; D might be TRBD1 (5 bases). Germline V gives CDR1 SNHLY, CDR2 FYNNEI. CDR3 size: 13 residues. Deletions cut 8 bases from V and 4 bases from J, with 14 bases between. CDR3: CASLDSLGETQYF. The CDR3 nucleotides read TGTGCCAGCCTTGACAGCCTCGGAGAGACCCAGTACTTC.

The V and J genes are TRBV4-3 and TRBJ1-1, with D hard to call. The ends were cut back, 11 bases at V and 4 bases at J, with 20 bases in the middle. Germline values: CDR1 LGHNA, CDR2 YSLEER. CDR3 size: 14 residues. CDR3 region: CASQERPGSTEAFF. CDR3 sequence (DNA): TGCGCCTCGCAGGAGCGTCCGGGGAGCACTGAAGCTTTCTTT.

CDR3 bases: TGTGCCAGCAGCGTATACGGGACAGGGGGATCACCCCTCCACTTT. Amino acid sequence: CASSVYGTGGSPLHF. The rearrangement uses TRBV9 and TRBJ1-6, with 11 bases aligning to TRBD1. This CDR3 comprises 15 residues. V lost 1 base and J lost 10; bases outside the gene matches: 4. The germline V gene encodes CDR1 SGDLS and CDR2 YYNGEE.

The chain links TRBV5-4 to TRBJ2-3, with 12 bases aligning to TRBD2. With V trimmed by 4 bases and J by 1 base, 7 bases remained unmatched. Germline lookup yields CDR1 SGHNT and CDR2 YYREEE (reference sequence). This CDR3 region has 17 residues. Here the CDR3 DNA reads TGTGCCAGCAGCGGGGCTAGCGGGGGGGCGGGCACAGATACGCAGTATTTT. Protein: CASSGASGGAGTDTQYF.

The chain has TRBV7-9 and TRBJ2-1; D may be TRBD1 or TRBD2 (5 bases each). V was cut by 5 bases and J by 8 bases, with 13 bases left in between. The CDR3 is 13 amino acids. Germline loops: CDR1 SEHNR, CDR2 FQNEAQ (reference sequence). The DNA for the CDR3 is TGTGCCAGCAGCCTCGTCCGGGACCATGAGCAGTTCTTC. The encoded protein is CASSLVRDHEQFF.

This clone was recorded a few times. CDR3 residues: CASIPPRQGKQPQHF. The CDR3 nucleotides read TGTGCCAGCATCCCCCCTCGACAGGGTAAACAGCCCCAGCATTTT. The V and J genes are TRBV25-1 and TRBJ1-5; 7 bases are shared with TRBD1. The ends lost 7 bases at V and 7 bases at J; junction bases unmatched: 13. Germline lookup yields CDR1 MGHDK and CDR2 SYGVNS. The CDR3 contains 15 residues.

The rearrangement joins TRBV5-1 to TRBJ1-4, with 9 bases aligning to TRBD1. The CDR3 is made up of 15 amino acids. After removal of 5 bases from V and 2 bases from J, the junction contained 4 bases not matched to a gene. Germline V gene lookup returns CDR1 SGHRS and CDR2 YFSETQ. CDR3 amino acids: CASREQGATNEKLFF. Here the CDR3 DNA reads TGCGCCAGCAGGGAACAGGGGGCGACTAATGAAAAACTGTTTTTT.

The chain uses TRBV6-6 and TRBJ1-5; the match to TRBD1 covers 12 bases. Trimming at V came to 5 bases and at J to 4 bases, leaving 6 bases not matched to a gene. CDR3 length equals 16 residues. The germline CDR1 and CDR2 sequences are MNHNY and SVGAGI (reference sequence). CDR3 in DNA: TGTGCCAGCAGTAACCGGGACAGGGGGCCTAATCAGCCCCAGCATTTT. Translated, it gives CASSNRDRGPNQPQHF.

This clone was seen just once. This CDR3 reads CASSILGPSVGDTEAFF. In nucleotides, the CDR3 is TGTGCCAGCAGCATTCTAGGACCATCAGTCGGGGACACTGAAGCTTTCTTT. The chain combines TRBV5-6 with TRBJ1-1; no reliable D call. V lost 4 bases and J lost 3, with 22 bases in between. This CDR3 is 17 amino acids long. CDR1 and CDR2 from the germline V gene are SGHDT and YYEEEE.

DNA for the CDR3: TGTGCCAGCAGCTTAGATCCAGGGTTTAGGATCTATGGCTACACCTTC. Its protein product is CASSLDPGFRIYGYTF. The V and J genes are TRBV7-9 and TRBJ1-2; possible D gene TRBD1, 5 bases. This CDR3 contains 16 residues. The V end lost 1 base, the J end lost 4 bases, and 16 bases lay between the germline ends. Germline assignment: CDR1 SEHNR and CDR2 FQNEAQ (reference sequence).

In this sample, this clone turned up a few times. The V gene is TRBV7-7, the J gene TRBJ1-6, with D unclear. V lost 5 bases and J 8 bases, leaving 10 bases between the germline ends. Germline V gene lookup returns CDR1 SSHAT and CDR2 FNYEAQ (reference sequence). CDR3 size: 13 residues. The CDR3 DNA follows: TGTGCCAGCAGCGAAGGCGAGTATTCACCCCTCCACTTT. Protein: CASSEGEYSPLHF.

The chain couples TRBV9 to TRBJ1-2, with 7 bases identical to TRBD1. V lost 1 base and J lost 4; bases outside the gene matches: 13. Looked up from germline, CDR1 is SGDLS and CDR2 is YYNGEE. The CDR3 runs 17 residues. CDR3 nucleotide sequence: TGTGCCAGCAGCGTATCGCGGGAGGGGGACAGTCGCTATGGCTACACCTTC. Translating it yields CASSVSREGDSRYGYTF.

V and J are TRBV5-1 and TRBJ1-2; TRBD1 is a possible D gene (6 bases). Trimming removed 3 bases from V and 4 bases from J, with 16 bases in between. The germline CDR1 and CDR2 sequences are SGHRS and YFSETQ. The length of the CDR3 is 15 residues. CDR3: CASSSAGEGGYGYTF. CDR3 DNA: TGCGCCAGCAGCTCGGCCGGGGAAGGGGGCTATGGCTACACCTTC.

The chain couples TRBV11-3 to TRBJ2-7, with TRBD1 as a possible D gene (6 bases). Trimming took off 1 base at V and 6 bases at J, with 10 bases between the two ends. The CDR3 totals 13 residues. CDR1 is SGHNT and CDR2 is YENEEA in the germline V gene. CDR3 in amino acids: CASSLGRGREQYF. CDR3 bases: TGTGCCAGCAGCTTAGGCAGGGGCCGCGAGCAGTACTTC.

The V call is TRBV7-2, the J call TRBJ2-3, with unresolved D. The CDR3 covers 15 residues. Germline CDR1 is SGHTA and CDR2 is FQGNSA. Trimming shortened V by 1 base and J by 2 bases, and 10 bases separated the two germline ends. CDR3: CASSLVGLTTDTQYF. The CDR3 bases are TGTGCCAGCAGCTTAGTTGGCCTGACCACAGATACGCAGTATTTT.

The chain has TRBV11-3 and TRBJ2-7; a weak D match, TRBD1 (5 bases). The germline V gene encodes CDR1 SGHNT and CDR2 YENEEA. This CDR3 is 14 amino acids long. V was cut by 2 bases and J by 5 bases, with 13 bases left in between. The CDR3 DNA follows: TGTGCCAGCAGCTTAAAGAGGACAAACAACGAGCAGTACTTC. Its translation is CASSLKRTNNEQYF.

This chain joins TRBV3-1 (or the pseudogene TRBV3-2) and TRBJ1-3, with D tentatively TRBD1 (5 bases). This CDR3 is 15 amino acids long. V lost 4 bases, J lost 1 base, and 11 bases lay in between. Germline V gives CDR1 LGHDT, CDR2 YNNKEL (reference sequence). In DNA, the CDR3 is TGTGCCAGCAGCCTCCTTGGGGGTTCTGGAAACACCATATATTTT. Amino acid sequence: CASSLLGGSGNTIYF.

The chain is built from TRBV5-4 and TRBJ1-1, with D possibly TRBD1 on 5 matching bases. Looked up from germline, CDR1 is SGHNT and CDR2 is YYREEE (reference sequence). The length of the CDR3 is 14 residues. With 3 bases removed from V and 1 base from J, the gap between germline ends came to 10 bases. CDR3 residues: CASSSGLANTEAFF. As DNA, the CDR3 is TGTGCCAGCAGCTCGGGACTGGCGAACACTGAAGCTTTCTTT.

The V call is TRBV19, the J call TRBJ2-5; TRBD1 aligns across 11 bases. The CDR3 runs 20 residues. Germline V lookup: CDR1 LNHDA, CDR2 SQIVND (reference sequence). J gave up 2 bases and V 3 bases, and 17 bases lay outside the gene matches. The CDR3, as DNA: TGTGCCAGTAGTATTTCAATGGGGACAGGGGGGTATTACGAACAAGAGACCCAGTACTTC. Translation: CASSISMGTGGYYEQETQYF.

Sample share makes this clone medium-sized. The chain employs TRBV30 and TRBJ1-2; 7 bases match TRBD1. Unmatched junction bases numbered 11, after V lost 3 bases and J lost 7 bases. The germline CDR1 and CDR2 sequences are GTSNPN and SVGIG (reference sequence). This CDR3 region has 14 residues. The chain's CDR3 is CAWRAQGDPFGYTF. As DNA, the CDR3 is TGTGCCTGGAGGGCGCAGGGGGATCCGTTTGGCTACACCTTC.

The chain couples TRBV6-5 to TRBJ1-5; no clear D. Trimming removed 6 bases from V and 5 bases from J, with 8 bases in between. The CDR3 sequence is 12 residues long. CDR1 and CDR2 from the germline V gene are MNHEY and SVGAGI. CDR3 residues: CASRDQDQPQHF. Here the CDR3 DNA reads TGTGCCAGCAGGGACCAGGATCAGCCCCAGCATTTT.

The rearrangement uses TRBV29-1 and TRBJ2-3; 8 nucleotides line up with TRBD1. Germline CDR1 SQVTM, CDR2 ANQGSEA. V shed 6 bases, J shed 4 bases, and the junction held 18 bases outside the gene matches. CDR3 length: 17 residues. In DNA, the CDR3 is TGCAGCGTCAGAAATCCGTACAGGGGGAGGAAGGCAGATACGCAGTATTTT. Residues: CSVRNPYRGRKADTQYF.

The chain joins TRBV3-1 (or the pseudogene TRBV3-2) to TRBJ1-2; D gene unclear. This CDR3 has 14 amino acids. Germline CDR1 LGHDT, CDR2 YNNKEL (reference sequence). Trimming shortened V by 3 bases and J by 6 bases, and 14 bases separated the two germline ends. The CDR3 protein is CASSQGRPSDGYTF. In nucleotides, the CDR3 is TGTGCCAGCAGCCAGGGCAGGCCGTCGGATGGCTACACCTTC.

With respect to this clone: Other nucleotide sequences in the sample specify the same CDR3. The chain links TRBV5-1 to TRBJ1-1; unclear D gene. Trimming removed 0 bases from V and 0 bases from J, with 6 bases in between. This CDR3 is built from 14 residues. Germline V gene lookup returns CDR1 SGHRS and CDR2 YFSETQ. The CDR3 nucleotides read TGCGCCAGCAGCTTGGACGGCATGAACACTGAAGCTTTCTTT. Its protein is CASSLDGMNTEAFF.

This chain connects TRBV4-1 to TRBJ1-6; D is unclear. CDR1 and CDR2 from the germline V gene are MGHRA and YSYEKL. The CDR3 sequence is 20 residues long. V was clipped by 1 base and J by 0 bases, with 19 bases between them. Here the CDR3 reads CASSQGILRRESSYNSPLHF. CDR3 bases: TGCGCCAGCAGCCAAGGGATTCTAAGGAGAGAAAGCTCCTATAATTCACCCCTCCACTTT.

The V call is TRBV11-3, the J call TRBJ1-6, with D uncertain. The CDR3 is 15 residues long. Germline V gene lookup returns CDR1 SGHNT and CDR2 YENEEA. Trimming took 0 bases from V and 6 from J, leaving 9 bases between them. The CDR3 spells CASSLEGEPNSPLHF. Written as DNA, the CDR3 is TGTGCCAGCAGCTTAGAAGGCGAACCTAATTCACCCCTCCACTTT.

The chain has TRBV29-1 and TRBJ1-2; no clear D gene. This CDR3 contains 12 residues. Germline loops: CDR1 SQVTM, CDR2 ANQGSEA. Trimming cost V 0 bases and J 7 bases, with 9 bases left between them. The chain's CDR3 is CSVEEVSRGYTF. CDR3 nucleotides: TGCAGCGTTGAAGAGGTTTCACGTGGCTACACCTTC.

The rearrangement joins TRBV5-4 to TRBJ2-5; D is tentatively TRBD1 or TRBD2 (6 bases each). Germline V gene lookup returns CDR1 SGHNT and CDR2 YYREEE (reference sequence). V shed 0 bases and J shed 5 bases, with 14 bases lying between them. The CDR3 loop spans 15 amino acids. CDR3 protein: CASSLDWGATETQYF. The CDR3 region has the DNA TGTGCCAGCAGCTTGGATTGGGGGGCCACGGAGACCCAGTACTTC.

The genes are TRBV5-6 and TRBJ2-7; maybe TRBD2 (5 bases). This CDR3 is 13 amino acids long. Per germline, CDR1 SGHDT and CDR2 YYEEEE. V was pared by 4 bases and J by 0 bases, with 8 bases between. The CDR3 bases are TGTGCCAGCAGCCCCGGGATCTCCTACGAGCAGTACTTC. Its translation is CASSPGISYEQYF.